This entry describes one T cell receptor beta chain. The data belong to a study of control samples from healthy donors and cancer patients. Germline-derived CDR1 and CDR2 are SGHTA and FQGTGA. This CDR3 region has 15 residues. The ends lost 3 bases at V and 4 bases at J; junction bases unmatched: 7. The table came from immunoSEQ multiplex PCR; TCRdb's copy has only in-frame clones and leaves some out. The table lists about 130,000 clones, 75% to 95% of them singletons. The chain employs TRBV7-3 and TRBJ1-1; 8 bases fit TRBD1. This receptor was identified in a middle-aged man in good health. The sample was blood. CDR3 bases: TGTGCCAGCAGCTTGACAGGGGTGAGGACCACTGAAGCTTTCTTT. It codes for CASSLTGVRTTEAFF.